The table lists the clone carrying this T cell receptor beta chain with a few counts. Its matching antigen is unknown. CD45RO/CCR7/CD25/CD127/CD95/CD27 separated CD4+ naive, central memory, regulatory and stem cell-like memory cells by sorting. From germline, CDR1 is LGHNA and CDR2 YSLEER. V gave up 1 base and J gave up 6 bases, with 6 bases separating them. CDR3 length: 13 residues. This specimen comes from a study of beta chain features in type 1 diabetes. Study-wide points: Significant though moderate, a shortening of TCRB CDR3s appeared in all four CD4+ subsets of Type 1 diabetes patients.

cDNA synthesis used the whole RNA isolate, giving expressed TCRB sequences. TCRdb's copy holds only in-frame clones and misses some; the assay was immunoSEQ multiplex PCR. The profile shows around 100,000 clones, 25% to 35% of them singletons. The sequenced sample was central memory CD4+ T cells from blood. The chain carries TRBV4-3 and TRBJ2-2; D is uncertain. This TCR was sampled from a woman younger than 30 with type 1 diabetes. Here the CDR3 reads CASSQGLAGELFF. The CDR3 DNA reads TGCGCCAGCAGCCAAGGGCTTGCCGGGGAGCTGTTTTTT.